This T cell receptor (beta chain) was identified in a study of blood T cell repertoires in COVID-19. Study overall: PBMCs, B-cell-depleted T cells, or T cells were the source of the cDNA or gDNA that made up the material.

Clones were sequenced by immunoSEQ multiplex PCR, and TCRdb holds only the in-frame ones, with some missing. The sample holds 230,000 or so clones, 89% seen once. The trim removed 5 bases at V and 2 bases at J, leaving 5 bases unmatched. Germline V gives CDR1 KGHSH, CDR2 LQKENI. The CDR3 has 15 amino acids. Sequencing was carried out using peripheral blood. This sequence joins TRBV18 and TRBJ2-3; 9 bases fit TRBD2. The clonotype originates from a woman in her 40s who had recovered from COVID-19. This CDR3 is CASSRLAGFTDTQYF. In nucleotides, the CDR3 is TGTGCCAGCTCAAGGCTAGCGGGATTCACAGATACGCAGTATTTT.